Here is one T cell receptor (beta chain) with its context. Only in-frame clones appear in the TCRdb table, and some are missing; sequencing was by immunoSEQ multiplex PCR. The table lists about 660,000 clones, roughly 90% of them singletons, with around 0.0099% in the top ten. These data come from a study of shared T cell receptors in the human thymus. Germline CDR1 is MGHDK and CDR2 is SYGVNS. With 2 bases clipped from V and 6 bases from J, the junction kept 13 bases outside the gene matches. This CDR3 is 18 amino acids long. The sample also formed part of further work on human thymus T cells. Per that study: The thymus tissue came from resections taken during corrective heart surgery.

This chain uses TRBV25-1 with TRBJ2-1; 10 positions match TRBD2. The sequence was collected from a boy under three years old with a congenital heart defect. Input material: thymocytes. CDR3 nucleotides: TGTGCCAGCAGTGAACGAAGGGGCCTAGCGGGAGAATCCAATGAGCAGTTCTTC. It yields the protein CASSERRGLAGESNEQFF.